One sample yielded the 4 T cell receptor beta chains listed below, sequenced in a study of beta chain features in type 1 diabetes. Reverse transcribing all isolated RNA meant expressed TCRB transcripts were sequenced. The assay was immunoSEQ multiplex PCR, and TCRdb's table has in-frame clones only and misses some. The top ten clones hold roughly 0.06% of a sample with about 470,000 clones, approximately 30% of them seen once. Sequenced sample: naive CD4+ T cells from blood. The receptors derive from a man younger than 35 in good health.

The chain uses TRBV4-2 and TRBJ2-7; tentative D call: TRBD2 (5 bases). Deletions cut 1 base from V and 3 bases from J, with 10 bases between. The germline CDR1 and CDR2 sequences are LGHNA and YNFKEQ. The CDR3 has 14 residues. The DNA of the CDR3 is TGTGCCAGCAGCCAAGGCCTAGCTGGCTACGAGCAGTACTTC. This translates into CASSQGLAGYEQYF.

J is TRBJ2-4 and V is TRBV25-1, with 10 bases identical to TRBD1. The CDR3 covers 15 residues. Germline V gene sequence: CDR1 MGHDK, CDR2 SYGVNS. With 0 bases clipped from V and 8 bases from J, the junction kept 4 bases outside the gene matches. The CDR3 sequence: CASSEYWTGGDIQYF. DNA for the CDR3: TGTGCCAGCAGTGAATATTGGACAGGGGGAGACATTCAGTACTTC.

The rearrangement links TRBV7-2 to TRBJ2-5, with D perhaps matching TRBD2 (6 bases). The CDR3 is made up of 15 amino acids. Germline CDR1 reads SGHTA; CDR2 reads FQGNSA. V was cut by 5 bases and J by 7 bases, with 20 bases left in between. The CDR3 sequence is CASSTTGTSLGTQYF. The DNA of the CDR3 is TGTGCCAGCAGCACAACCGGGACTTCCCTGGGGACCCAGTACTTC.

This clone was observed a few times. The V and J genes are TRBV6-5 and TRBJ2-5; 10 nucleotides line up with TRBD2. Germline lookup yields CDR1 MNHEY and CDR2 SVGAGI. The CDR3 has 15 residues. V lost 6 bases to trimming and J lost 3 bases; unmatched junction nucleotides: 7. CDR3 nucleotide sequence: TGTGCCAGCAGCCCGGGACTAGCGCAGAAAGAGACCCAGTACTTC. Translation gives CASSPGLAQKETQYF.